In its sample, the clone carrying this T cell receptor beta chain was seen a few times. Molecules of cDNA were individually given unique molecular identifiers that were attached to them. TCRdb itself ran the 5' RACE reads through MiXCR, one entry per CDR3 protein. The top ten clones hold approximately 5.7% of a sample with about 47,000 distinct CDR3 sequences, roughly a tenth of them seen once. The data derive from a study of early T cells in non-severe SARS-CoV-2 infection. On the study more broadly: Bulk RNA taken from unsorted whole blood was sequenced, leaving chains unpaired.

The CDR3 length is 14 residues. The germline gives CDR1 SNHLY, CDR2 FYNNEI. V dropped 7 bases and J dropped 0 bases, with 10 bases sitting between them. The material was whole blood, obtained at baseline. V usage is TRBV2 and J usage is TRBJ1-3; D remains unclear. The source is an adult who was a healthcare worker with PCR-confirmed SARS-CoV-2 infection or an uninfected control (not recorded which). In DNA, the CDR3 is TGTGCCAGCAAGCCAGACCTCTCTGGAAACACCATATATTTT. Its translation is CASKPDLSGNTIYF.